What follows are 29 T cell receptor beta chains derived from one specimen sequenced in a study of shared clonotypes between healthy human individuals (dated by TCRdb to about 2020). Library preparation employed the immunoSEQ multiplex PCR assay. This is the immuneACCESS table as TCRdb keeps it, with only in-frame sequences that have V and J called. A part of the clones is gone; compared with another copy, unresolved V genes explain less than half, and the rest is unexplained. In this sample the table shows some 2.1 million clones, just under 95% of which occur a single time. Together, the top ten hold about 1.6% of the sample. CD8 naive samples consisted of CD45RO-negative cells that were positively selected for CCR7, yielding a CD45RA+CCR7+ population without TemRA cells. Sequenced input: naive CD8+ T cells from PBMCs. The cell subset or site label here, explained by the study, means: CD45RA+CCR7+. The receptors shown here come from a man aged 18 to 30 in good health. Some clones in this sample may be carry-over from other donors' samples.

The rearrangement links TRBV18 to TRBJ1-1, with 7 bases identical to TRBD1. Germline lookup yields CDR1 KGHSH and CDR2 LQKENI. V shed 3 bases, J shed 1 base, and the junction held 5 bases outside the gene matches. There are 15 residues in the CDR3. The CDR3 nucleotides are TGTGCCAGCTCACCCAACAGGGGAGAGAACACTGAAGCTTTCTTT. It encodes CASSPNRGENTEAFF. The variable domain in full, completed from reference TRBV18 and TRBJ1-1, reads NAGVMQNPRHLVRRRGQEARLRCSPMKGHSHVYWYRQLPEEGLKFMVYLQKENIIDESGMPKERFSAEFPKEGPSILRIQQVVRGDSAAYFCASSPNRGENTEAFFGQGTRLTVV.

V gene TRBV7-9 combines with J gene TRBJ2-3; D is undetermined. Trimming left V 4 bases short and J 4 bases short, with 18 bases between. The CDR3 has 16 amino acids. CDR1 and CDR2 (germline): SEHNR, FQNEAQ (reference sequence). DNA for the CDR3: TGTGCCAGCAGCTCCCCACTGGCAGAGTTCCCAGATACGCAGTATTTT. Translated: CASSSPLAEFPDTQYF.

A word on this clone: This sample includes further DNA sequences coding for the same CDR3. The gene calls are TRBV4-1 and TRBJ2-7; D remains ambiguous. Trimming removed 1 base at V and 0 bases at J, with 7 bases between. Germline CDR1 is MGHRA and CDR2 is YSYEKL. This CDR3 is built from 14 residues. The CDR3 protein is CASSQVGDSYEQYF. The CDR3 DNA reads TGCGCCAGCAGCCAAGTTGGCGACTCCTACGAGCAGTACTTC.

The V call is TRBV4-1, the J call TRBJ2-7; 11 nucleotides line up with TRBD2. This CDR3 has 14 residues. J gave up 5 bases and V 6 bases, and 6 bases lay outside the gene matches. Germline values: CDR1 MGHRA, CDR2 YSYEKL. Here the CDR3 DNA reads TGCGCCAGCAGTGAACTAGCGGGAGCAGACGAGCAGTACTTC. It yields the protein CASSELAGADEQYF.

Written as DNA, the CDR3 is TGTGCCAGCAGCCTATTCTCCCGAGACAATGAGCAGTTCTTC. Protein product: CASSLFSRDNEQFF. The chain uses TRBV28 and TRBJ2-1; no reliable D call. There are 14 residues in the CDR3. Germline CDR1 MDHEN, CDR2 SYDVKM. V gave up 6 bases and J gave up 5 bases, with 14 bases separating them.

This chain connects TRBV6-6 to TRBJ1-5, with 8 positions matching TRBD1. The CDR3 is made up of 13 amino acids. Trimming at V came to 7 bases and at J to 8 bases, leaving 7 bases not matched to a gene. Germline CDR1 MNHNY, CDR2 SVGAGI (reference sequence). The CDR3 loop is CASIQGAEEPQHF. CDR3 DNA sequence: TGTGCCAGCATTCAGGGGGCTGAAGAGCCCCAGCATTTT.

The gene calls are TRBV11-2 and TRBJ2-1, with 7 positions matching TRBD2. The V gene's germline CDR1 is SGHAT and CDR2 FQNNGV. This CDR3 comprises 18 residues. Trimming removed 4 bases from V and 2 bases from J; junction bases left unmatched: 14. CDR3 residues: CASSSPLGGRGAYNEQFF. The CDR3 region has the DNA TGTGCCAGCAGCTCCCCCCTGGGGGGGAGGGGAGCCTACAATGAGCAGTTCTTC.

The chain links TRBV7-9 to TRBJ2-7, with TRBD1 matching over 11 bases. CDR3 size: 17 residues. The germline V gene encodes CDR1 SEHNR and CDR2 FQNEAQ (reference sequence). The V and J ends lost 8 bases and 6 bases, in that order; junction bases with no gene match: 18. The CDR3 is CASQSLNAGTGGFEQYF. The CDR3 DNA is TGTGCCAGCCAAAGCCTAAACGCCGGGACAGGGGGTTTCGAGCAGTACTTC.

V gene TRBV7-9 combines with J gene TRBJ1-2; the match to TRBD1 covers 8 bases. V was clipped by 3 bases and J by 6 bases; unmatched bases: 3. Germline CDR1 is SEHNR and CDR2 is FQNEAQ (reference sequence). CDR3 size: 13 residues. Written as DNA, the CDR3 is TGTGCCAGCAGCTTTCCAGGGGGCGATGGCTACACCTTC. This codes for CASSFPGGDGYTF. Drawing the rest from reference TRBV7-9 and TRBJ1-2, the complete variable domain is DTGVSQNPRHKITKRGQNVTFRCDPISEHNRLYWYRQTLGQGPEFLTYFQNEAQLEKSRLLSDRFSAERPKGSFSTLEIQRTEQGDSAMYLCASSFPGGDGYTFGSGTRLTVV.

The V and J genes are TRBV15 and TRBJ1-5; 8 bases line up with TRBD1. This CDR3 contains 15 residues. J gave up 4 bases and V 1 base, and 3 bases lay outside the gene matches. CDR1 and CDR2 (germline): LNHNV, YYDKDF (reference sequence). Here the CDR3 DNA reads TGTGCCACCAGCAGAGGGGACAGGCCGAATCAGCCCCAGCATTTT. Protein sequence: CATSRGDRPNQPQHF.

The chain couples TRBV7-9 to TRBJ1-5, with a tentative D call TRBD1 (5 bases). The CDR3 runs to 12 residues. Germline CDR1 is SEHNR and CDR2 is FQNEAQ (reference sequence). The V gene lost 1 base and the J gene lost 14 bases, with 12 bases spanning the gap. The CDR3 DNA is TGTGCCAGCAGCTTAGGGGGAGGGGACGAGCATTTT. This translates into CASSLGGGDEHF.

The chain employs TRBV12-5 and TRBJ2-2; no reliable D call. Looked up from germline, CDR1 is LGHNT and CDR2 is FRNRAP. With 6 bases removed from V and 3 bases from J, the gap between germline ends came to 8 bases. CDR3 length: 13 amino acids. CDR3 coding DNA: TGTGCTAGTGGCCGGTCCCACACCGGGGAGCTGTTTTTT. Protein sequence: CASGRSHTGELFF.

The CDR3 is CASSPPSSSTGELFF. The CDR3 region has the DNA TGTGCCAGCAGCCCGCCCTCTAGTTCCACCGGGGAGCTGTTTTTT. V and J are TRBV7-9 and TRBJ2-2; no reliable D call. Trimming shortened V by 5 bases and J by 4 bases, and 14 bases separated the two germline ends. Germline CDR1 SEHNR, CDR2 FQNEAQ (reference sequence). The CDR3 spans 15 residues.

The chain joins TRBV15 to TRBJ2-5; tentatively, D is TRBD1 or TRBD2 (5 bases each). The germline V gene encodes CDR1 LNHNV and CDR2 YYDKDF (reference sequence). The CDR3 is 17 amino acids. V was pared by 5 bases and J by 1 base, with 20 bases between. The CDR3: CATSSREWGLTQETQYF. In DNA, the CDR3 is TGTGCCACCAGCTCTAGGGAGTGGGGCCTCACCCAAGAGACCCAGTACTTC.

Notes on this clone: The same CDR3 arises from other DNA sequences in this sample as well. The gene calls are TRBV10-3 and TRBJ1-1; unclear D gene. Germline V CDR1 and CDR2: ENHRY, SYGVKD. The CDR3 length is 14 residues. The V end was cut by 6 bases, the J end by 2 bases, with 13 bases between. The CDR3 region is CAIRRVGGNTEAFF. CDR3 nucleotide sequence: TGTGCCATCAGGAGGGTTGGAGGAAACACTGAAGCTTTCTTT.

CDR3 DNA: TGCGCCAGCAGCCAAGAGTCTGCTACCTACGAGCAGTACTTC. Translating it yields CASSQESATYEQYF. The chain has TRBV4-1 and TRBJ2-7; D uncertain. V lost 0 bases and J 2 bases, leaving 8 bases between the germline ends. CDR3 size: 14 residues. CDR1 is MGHRA and CDR2 is YSYEKL in the germline V gene.

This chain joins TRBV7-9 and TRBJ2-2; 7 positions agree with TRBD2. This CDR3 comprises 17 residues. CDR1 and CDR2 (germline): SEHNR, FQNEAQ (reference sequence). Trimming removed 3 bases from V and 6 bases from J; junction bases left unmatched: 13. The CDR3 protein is CASSFPAGVVESGELFF. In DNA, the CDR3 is TGTGCCAGCAGCTTTCCGGCGGGAGTCGTCGAGTCCGGGGAGCTGTTTTTT.

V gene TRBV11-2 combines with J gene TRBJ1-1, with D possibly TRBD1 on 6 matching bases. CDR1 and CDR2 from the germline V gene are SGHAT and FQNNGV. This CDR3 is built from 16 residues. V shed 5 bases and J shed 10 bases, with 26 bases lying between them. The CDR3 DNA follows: TGTGCCAGCAGCCATGTCCGGGGGGCGCGGGATATGGGAGCTTTCTTT. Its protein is CASSHVRGARDMGAFF. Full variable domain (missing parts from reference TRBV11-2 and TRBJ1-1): EAGVAQSPRYKIIEKRQSVAFWCNPISGHATLYWYQQILGQGPKLLIQFQNNGVVDDSQLPKDRFSAERLKGVDSTLKIQPAKLEDSAVYLCASSHVRGARDMGAFFGQGTRLTVV.

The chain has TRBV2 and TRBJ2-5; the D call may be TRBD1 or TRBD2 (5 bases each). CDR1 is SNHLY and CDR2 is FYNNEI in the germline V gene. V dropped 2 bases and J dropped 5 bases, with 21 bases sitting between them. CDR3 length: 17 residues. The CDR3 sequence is CASSELSKGRTQETQYF. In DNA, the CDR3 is TGTGCCAGCAGTGAATTATCGAAGGGACGGACACAGGAGACCCAGTACTTC.

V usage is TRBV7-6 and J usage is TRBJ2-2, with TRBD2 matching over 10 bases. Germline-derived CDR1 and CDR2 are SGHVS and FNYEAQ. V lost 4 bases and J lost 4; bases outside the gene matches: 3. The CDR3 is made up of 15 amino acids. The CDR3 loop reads CASSYGTSVTGELFF. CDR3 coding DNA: TGTGCCAGCAGCTATGGGACTAGCGTCACCGGGGAGCTGTTTTTT. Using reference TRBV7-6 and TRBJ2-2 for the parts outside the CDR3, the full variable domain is GAGVSQSPRYKVTKRGQDVALRCDPISGHVSLYWYRQALGQGPEFLTYFNYEAQQDKSGLPNDRFSAERPEGSISTLTIQRTEQRDSAMYRCASSYGTSVTGELFFGEGSRLTVL.

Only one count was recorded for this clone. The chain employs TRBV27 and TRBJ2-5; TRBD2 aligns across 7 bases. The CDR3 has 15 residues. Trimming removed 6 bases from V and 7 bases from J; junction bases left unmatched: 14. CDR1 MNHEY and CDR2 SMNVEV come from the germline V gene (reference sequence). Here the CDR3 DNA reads TGTGCCAGCAGGTCCCCCTCTAGCGGTGGTGGGACCCAGTACTTC. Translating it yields CASRSPSSGGGTQYF.

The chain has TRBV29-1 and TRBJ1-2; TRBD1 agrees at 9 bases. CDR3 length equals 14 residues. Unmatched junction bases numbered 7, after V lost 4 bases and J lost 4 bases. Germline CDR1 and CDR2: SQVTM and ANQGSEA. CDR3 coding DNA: TGCAGCGTTGTGGGGACAGGGAATGGCTATGGCTACACCTTC. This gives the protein CSVVGTGNGYGYTF.

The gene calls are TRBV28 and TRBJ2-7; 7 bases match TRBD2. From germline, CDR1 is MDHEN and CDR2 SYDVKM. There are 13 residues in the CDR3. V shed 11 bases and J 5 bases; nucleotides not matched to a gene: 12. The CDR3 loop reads CAGSRLAADEQYF. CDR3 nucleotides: TGTGCCGGCTCTCGGCTAGCGGCGGACGAGCAGTACTTC.

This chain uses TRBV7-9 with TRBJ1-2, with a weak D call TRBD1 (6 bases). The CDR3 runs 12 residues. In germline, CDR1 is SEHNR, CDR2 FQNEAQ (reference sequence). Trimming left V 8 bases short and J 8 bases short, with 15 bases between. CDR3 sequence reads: CASQQGGRGYTF. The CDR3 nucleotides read TGTGCCAGCCAACAAGGGGGTCGGGGCTACACCTTC.

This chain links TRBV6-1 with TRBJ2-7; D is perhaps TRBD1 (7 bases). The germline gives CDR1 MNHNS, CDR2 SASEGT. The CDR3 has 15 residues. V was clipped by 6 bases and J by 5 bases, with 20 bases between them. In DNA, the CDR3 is TGTGCCAGCAGCTTGCTCGACAGGGAGGACCACGAGCAGTACTTC. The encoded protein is CASSLLDREDHEQYF.

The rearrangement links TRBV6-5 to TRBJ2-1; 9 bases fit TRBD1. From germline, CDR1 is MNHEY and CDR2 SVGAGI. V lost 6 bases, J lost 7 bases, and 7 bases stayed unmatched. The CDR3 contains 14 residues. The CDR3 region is CASSRGQGNNEQFF. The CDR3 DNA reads TGTGCCAGCAGCCGAGGACAGGGGAATAATGAGCAGTTCTTC.

The CDR3 DNA sequence: TGTGCCAGCAGCTTCCGGGACTCACAAGAGACCCAGTACTTC. It codes for CASSFRDSQETQYF. The gene calls are TRBV7-8 and TRBJ2-5, with D possibly TRBD2 on 6 matching bases. This CDR3 contains 14 residues. Germline assignment: CDR1 SGHVS and CDR2 FQNEAQ. Deletions cut 3 bases from V and 2 bases from J, with 10 bases between.

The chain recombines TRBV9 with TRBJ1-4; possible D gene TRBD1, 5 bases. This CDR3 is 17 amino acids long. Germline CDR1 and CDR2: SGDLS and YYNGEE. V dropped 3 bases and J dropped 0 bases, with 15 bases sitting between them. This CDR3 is CASSASLGGATNEKLFF. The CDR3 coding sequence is TGTGCCAGCAGCGCCTCCCTGGGGGGGGCAACTAATGAAAAACTGTTTTTT.

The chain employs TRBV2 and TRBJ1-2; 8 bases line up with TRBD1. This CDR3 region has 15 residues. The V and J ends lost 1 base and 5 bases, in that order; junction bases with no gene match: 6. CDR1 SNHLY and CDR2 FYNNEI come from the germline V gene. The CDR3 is CASSEGGGQEYGYTF. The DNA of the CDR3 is TGTGCCAGCAGTGAAGGTGGGGGACAGGAGTATGGCTACACCTTC.